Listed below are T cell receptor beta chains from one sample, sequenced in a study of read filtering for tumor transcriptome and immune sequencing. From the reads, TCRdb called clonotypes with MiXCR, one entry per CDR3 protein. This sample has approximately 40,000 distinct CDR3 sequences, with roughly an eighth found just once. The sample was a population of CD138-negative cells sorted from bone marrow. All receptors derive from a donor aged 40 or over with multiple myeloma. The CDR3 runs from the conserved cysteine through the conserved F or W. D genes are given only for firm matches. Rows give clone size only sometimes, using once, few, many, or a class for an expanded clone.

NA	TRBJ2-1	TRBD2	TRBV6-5	TGTGCCAGCAGTCGATCCCAAGCGGGAGGATATGAGCAGTTCTTC	CASSRSQAGGYEQFF
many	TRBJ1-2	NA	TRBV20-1	TGCAGTGCTAGAGGAGAAGGTTCTAACTATGGCTACACCTTC	CSARGEGSNYGYTF
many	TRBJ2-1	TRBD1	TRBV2	TGTGCCAGCACGGGACAGGGTTTTGGTGAGCAGTTCTTC	CASTGQGFGEQFF
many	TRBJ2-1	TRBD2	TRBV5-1	TGCGCCAGCAGCGGGAGCGGGAGGCGAATCAATGAGCAGTTCTTC	CASSGSGRRINEQFF
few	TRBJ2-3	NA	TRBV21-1	TGTGCCAGCAGCAAAGTGACTGCTCGAAAAACAGATACGCAGTATTTT	CASSKVTARKTDTQYF
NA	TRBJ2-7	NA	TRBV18	TGTGCCAGCCCACTCGGAGGTAACGAGCAGTACTTC	CASPLGGNEQYF
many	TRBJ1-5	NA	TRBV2	TGTGCCAGCAGTGATTCGGGGGGGAGCAATCAGCCCCAGCATTTT	CASSDSGGSNQPQHF
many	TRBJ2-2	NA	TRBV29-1	TGCAGCGTTGGGACCTCTTGGGGGACCGGGGAGCTGTTTTTT	CSVGTSWGTGELFF
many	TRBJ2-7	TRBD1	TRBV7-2	TGTGCCAGCAGCTTTTCGCGGACAGGGGGGTACGAGCAGTACTTC	CASSFSRTGGYEQYF
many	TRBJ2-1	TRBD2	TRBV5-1	TGCGCCAGCAGCCCTCGGGGAGGGCTAGCGAATGAGCAGCTCTTC	CASSPRGGLANEQLF
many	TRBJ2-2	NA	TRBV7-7	TGTGCTAGCAGCTCGGACAGCTCCGGGGAGCTGTTTTTT	CASSSDSSGELFF
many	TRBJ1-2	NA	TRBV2	TGTGCCAGCACCGAAGGGGGGAACTATGGCTACACCTTC	CASTEGGNYGYTF
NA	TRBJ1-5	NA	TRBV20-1	TGCAGTGCTAGAGGGACAGATTATAGCAATCAGCCCCAGCATTTT	CSARGTDYSNQPQHF
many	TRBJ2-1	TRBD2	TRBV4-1	TGCGCCAGCAGCCACACTAGCGGGAGGGCCGGTGGTGATGAGCAGTTCTTC	CASSHTSGRAGGDEQFF
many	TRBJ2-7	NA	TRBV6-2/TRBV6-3	TGTGCCAGCAGTCGTCCCTCGGACAGCGACTACGAGCAGTACTTC	CASSRPSDSDYEQYF
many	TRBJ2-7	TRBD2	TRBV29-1	TGCAGCGTACGGTTGACTAGCGGGACAACCTACGAGCAGTACTTC	CSVRLTSGTTYEQYF
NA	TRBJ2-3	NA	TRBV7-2	TGTGCCAGCAGCCATACAGGGAGTACAGATACGCAGTATTTT	CASSHTGSTDTQYF
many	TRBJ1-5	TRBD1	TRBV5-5	TGTGCCAGCAGCTTGGGGCAGGGGGTCAATCAGCCCCAGCATTTT	CASSLGQGVNQPQHF
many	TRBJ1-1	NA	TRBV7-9	TGTGCCAGCAGCTTAAAGGTGGGGACTGAAGCTTTCTTT	CASSLKVGTEAFF
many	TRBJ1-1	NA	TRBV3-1	TGTGCCAGCAGCCATGGGGGCATGGGGCGCACTGAAGCTTTCTTT	CASSHGGMGRTEAFF
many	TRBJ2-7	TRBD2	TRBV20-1	TGCAGTGCTACCACCCCCGGACTAGCGGTTGGCGAGCAGTACTTC	CSATTPGLAVGEQYF
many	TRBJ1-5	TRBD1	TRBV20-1	TGCAGTGCTCCCCCAGGGGGGAACAATCAGCCCCAGCATTTT	CSAPPGGNNQPQHF
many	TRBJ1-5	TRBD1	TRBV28	TGTGCCAGCAAGGACAGGGGATATAATCAGTTAGGCAATCAGCCCCAGCATTTT	CASKDRGYNQLGNQPQHF
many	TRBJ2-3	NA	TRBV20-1	TGCAGTGCCCGGGGGGCAGGGGCAGATACGCAGTATTTT	CSARGAGADTQYF
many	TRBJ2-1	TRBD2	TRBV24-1	TGTGCCACCAGTGACCCTAGCGGGCCATCCTACAATGAGCAGTTCTTC	CATSDPSGPSYNEQFF
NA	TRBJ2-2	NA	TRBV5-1	TGCGCCAGCAGCCCCCGACAGGGAGGGAACACCGGGGAGCTGTTTTTT	CASSPRQGGNTGELFF
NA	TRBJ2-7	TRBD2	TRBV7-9	TGTGCCAGCAGCACAGGTGCGGCGGGAGGGCAAGAGCAGTACTTC	CASSTGAAGGQEQYF
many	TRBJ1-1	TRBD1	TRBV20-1	TGCAGTGCTATTGCACTTAGGGGGCGCCGCACTGAAGCTTTCTTT	CSAIALRGRRTEAFF
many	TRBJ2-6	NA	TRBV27	TGTGCCAGCAGTCACCGCGGGGTTCCCTACTCTGGGGCCAACGTCCTGACTTTC	CASSHRGVPYSGANVLTF
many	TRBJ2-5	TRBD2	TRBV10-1	TGCGCCGTCCTTCCGGGACTAGCGGGAGAAGTTAAAGAGACCCAGTACTTC	CAVLPGLAGEVKETQYF
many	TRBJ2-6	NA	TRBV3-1	TGTGCCAGCTGGGGGGCCAACGTCCTGACTTTC	CASWGANVLTF
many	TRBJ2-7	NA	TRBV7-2	TGTGCCAGCAGCTTAGCCCTTTACGAGCAGTACTTC	CASSLALYEQYF
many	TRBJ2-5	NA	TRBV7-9	TGTGCCAGCAGCCCAACTATGGGGACCCAGTACTTC	CASSPTMGTQYF
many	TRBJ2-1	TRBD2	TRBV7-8	TGTGCCAGCAGCGAAGATGGACTAGCCAATGAGCAGTTCTTC	CASSEDGLANEQFF
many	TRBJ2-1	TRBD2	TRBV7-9	TGTGCCAGCACCCTAAGGGCTAGCGGGCCCTACAATGAGCAGTTCTTC	CASTLRASGPYNEQFF
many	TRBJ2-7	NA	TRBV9	TGTGCCAGCAGCGCCCCCGGTAGGGGTAGCGAGCAGTACTTC	CASSAPGRGSEQYF
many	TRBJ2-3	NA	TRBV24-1	TGTGCCACCAGTGGACAGGTGTTACAAGATACGCAGTATTTT	CATSGQVLQDTQYF
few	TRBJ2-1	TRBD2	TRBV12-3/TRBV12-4	TGTGCCAGCAGTTCTCGCGGGAGGAATAATGAGCAGTTCTTC	CASSSRGRNNEQFF
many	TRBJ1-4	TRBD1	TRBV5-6	TGTGCCAGCAGCCTTACCGGGACAGTAGGTGAAAAACTGTTTTTT	CASSLTGTVGEKLFF
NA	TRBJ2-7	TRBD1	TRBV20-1	TGCGGTGCAAAGGGGACAGGCGGCTACGAGCAGTACTTC	CGAKGTGGYEQYF
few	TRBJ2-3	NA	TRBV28	TGTGCCAGCCTCGGGACCGAAGCCAGGGATACGCAGTATTTT	CASLGTEARDTQYF
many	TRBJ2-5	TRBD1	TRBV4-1	TGCGCCAGCAGTCCGGGACCGGGACAGGGGGCGACCCAGTACTTC	CASSPGPGQGATQYF
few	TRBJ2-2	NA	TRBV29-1	TGCAGCGTTGTTTCCGGAGCGGGCACCGGGGAGCTGTTTTTT	CSVVSGAGTGELFF
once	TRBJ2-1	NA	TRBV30	TGTGCCTGGAGTGTACAGTACATTAGGCATAATAAGCAGTTCTTC	CAWSVQYIRHNKQFF